This T cell receptor beta chain was found in a study of T cell responses to AZD1222 COVID-19 vaccine. At the level of the study: Pooled together were second doses at about 4 or about 12 weeks.

Deletions cut 6 bases from V and 9 bases from J, with 21 bases between. The germline V gene encodes CDR1 LNHDA and CDR2 SQIVND (reference sequence). There are 15 residues in the CDR3. This clone was recorded once. Generated by immunoSEQ multiplex PCR, the TCRdb table keeps only in-frame clones and is missing some. The table has 150,000 or so clones, 80% to 95% seen once; the top ten hold 2.3%. This clonotype was sampled from an adult in good health. Sequences were derived from peripheral blood, sampled on day 0 of AZD1222 vaccination. The J gene is TRBJ2-1, the V gene TRBV19; D might be TRBD2 (6 bases). The DNA of the CDR3 is TGTGCCAGTAGGCCCCTCTCGCGGGACTCCCCTGAGCAGTTCTTC. Translated, it gives CASRPLSRDSPEQFF.